This T cell receptor beta chain was sequenced in a study of T cells after somatic rescue of genetic block. CDR3 length equals 18 residues. Trimming pared 2 bases from V and 0 bases from J, leaving 17 bases between. Germline CDR1 SGHTA, CDR2 FQGNSA. The data were produced by immunoSEQ multiplex PCR, yet TCRdb's version contains in-frame clones alone and is incomplete. This sample has around 70,000 clones, with about nine tenths found just once. This sequence was found in a man aged 40-55 years. The sample comprised peripheral blood mononuclear cells (PBMCs). V usage is TRBV7-2 and J usage is TRBJ1-3, with a possible D match to TRBD1 (6 bases). This CDR3 reads CASSLKRVQGSSGNTIYF. CDR3 in DNA: TGTGCCAGCAGCTTAAAGCGTGTCCAGGGGAGCTCTGGAAACACCATATATTTT.